This T cell receptor beta chain appears in the sequencing data of a study of shared clonotypes between healthy human individuals. Clones were sequenced by immunoSEQ multiplex PCR, and TCRdb holds only the in-frame ones, with some missing. The sample lists around 480,000 clones; nearly 80% were seen once. Sequencing input: PBMCs. This receptor was obtained from a woman aged 40 to 50 in good health. Some clones in this sample may be carry-over from other donors' samples.

Here the CDR3 DNA reads TGTGCCAGCAGCACTGGGTTGACTTACACAGATACGCAGTATTTT. It encodes CASSTGLTYTDTQYF. The V and J genes are TRBV5-8 and TRBJ2-3; D is uncertain. V was pared by 4 bases and J by 2 bases, with 14 bases between. The CDR3 consists of 15 residues. CDR1 is SGHTS and CDR2 is YDEGEE in the germline V gene.